A selection of T cell receptor beta chains follows, all from one sample in a study of blood T cell repertoires in COVID-19. Only in-frame clones appear in the TCRdb table, and some are missing; sequencing was by immunoSEQ multiplex PCR. The table has around 69,000 clones, around four fifths seen once. The sample taken for sequencing was peripheral blood. The source of these receptors is a woman aged 60-75 years with acute or convalescent COVID-19. The CDR3 runs from the conserved cysteine through the conserved F or W. The D gene is left open where the match is weak. The size field is filled for only some rows; it gives once, few, many or a size class.

d_call | clone_size | j_call | v_call | cdr3_nt | cdr3_aa
NA | NA | TRBJ1-2 | TRBV5-1 | TGCGCCAGCAGTTCCCAGGCTGGGTATGGCTACACCTTC | CASSSQAGYGYTF
NA | NA | TRBJ1-4 | TRBV14 | TGTGCCAGCAGCCAACAGACAGCTGAAAAACTGTTTTTT | CASSQQTAEKLFF
NA | NA | TRBJ1-5 | TRBV6-5 | TGTGCCAGCAGTAAGGGAGTGCAGCCCCAGCATTTT | CASSKGVQPQHF
NA | NA | TRBJ1-1 | TRBV6-5 | TGTGCCAGCAGTCAGGTTGGACAGCGGACTGAAGCTTTCTTT | CASSQVGQRTEAFF
NA | NA | TRBJ1-2 | TRBV20-1 | TGCAGTGCTAGTCTCCTGAGGGCGCAATCCAACTATGGCTACACCTTC | CSASLLRAQSNYGYTF
NA | few | TRBJ1-6 | TRBV27 | TGTGCCAGCACCGCCCCTGACAGGATCTTCGTCTATAATTCACCCCTCCACTTT | CASTAPDRIFVYNSPLHF
NA | once | TRBJ1-5 | TRBV5-1 | TGCGCCAGCAGCTCCCGGCCGCTGGGGCTTGGCAATCAGCCCCAGCATTTT | CASSSRPLGLGNQPQHF
TRBD1 | NA | TRBJ2-7 | TRBV5-5 | TGTGCCAGCAGCTTGGCCGGGACAGGGACCTACGAGCAGTACTTC | CASSLAGTGTYEQYF
TRBD2 | once | TRBJ2-1 | TRBV24-1 | TGTGCCACCAGTGACCCTGGACTAGCGGGTCGGGCTAAGAATGAGCAGTTCTTC | CATSDPGLAGRAKNEQFF
TRBD1 | few | TRBJ2-5 | TRBV6-5 | TGTGCCAGCAGCGGCCGGGACGGCAGGGGGGAGACCCAGTACTTC | CASSGRDGRGETQYF